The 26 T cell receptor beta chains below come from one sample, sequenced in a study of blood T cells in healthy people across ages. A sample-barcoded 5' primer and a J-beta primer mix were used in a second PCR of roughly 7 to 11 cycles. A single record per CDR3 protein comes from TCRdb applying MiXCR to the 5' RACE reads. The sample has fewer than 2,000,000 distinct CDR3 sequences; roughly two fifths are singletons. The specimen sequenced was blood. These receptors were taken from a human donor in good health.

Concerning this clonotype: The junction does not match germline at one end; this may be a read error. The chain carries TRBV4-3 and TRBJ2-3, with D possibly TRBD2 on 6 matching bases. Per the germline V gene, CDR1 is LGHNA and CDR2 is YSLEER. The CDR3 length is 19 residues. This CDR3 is CAGSQAVRLRGTSTDTQYF. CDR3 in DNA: TGCGCCGGCAGCCAAGCAGTCCGATTACGGGGGACTAGCACAGATACGCAGTATTTT.

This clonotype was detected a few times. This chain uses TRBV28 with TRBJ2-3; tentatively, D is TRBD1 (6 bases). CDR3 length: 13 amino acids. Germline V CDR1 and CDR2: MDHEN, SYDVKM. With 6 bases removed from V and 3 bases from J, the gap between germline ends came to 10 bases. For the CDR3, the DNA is TGTGCCAGCAGGGCAGGGGCAACAGATACGCAGTATTTT. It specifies CASRAGATDTQYF.

CDR3 in amino acids: CASSEQGFTEAFF. The CDR3 coding sequence is TGTGCCAGCAGCGAACAGGGGTTCACTGAAGCTTTCTTT. The chain couples TRBV9 to TRBJ1-1, with 7 nucleotides matching TRBD1. The CDR3 is 13 amino acids. Germline V gene sequence: CDR1 SGDLS, CDR2 YYNGEE. V was pared by 3 bases and J by 4 bases, with 3 bases of the junction left unmatched.

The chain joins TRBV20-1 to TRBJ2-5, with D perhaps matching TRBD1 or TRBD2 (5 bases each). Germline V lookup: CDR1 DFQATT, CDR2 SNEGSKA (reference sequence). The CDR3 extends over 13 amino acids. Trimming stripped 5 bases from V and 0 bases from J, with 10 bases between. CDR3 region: CSAGDPNQETQYF. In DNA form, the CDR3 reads TGCAGTGCTGGGGACCCAAACCAAGAGACCCAGTACTTC.

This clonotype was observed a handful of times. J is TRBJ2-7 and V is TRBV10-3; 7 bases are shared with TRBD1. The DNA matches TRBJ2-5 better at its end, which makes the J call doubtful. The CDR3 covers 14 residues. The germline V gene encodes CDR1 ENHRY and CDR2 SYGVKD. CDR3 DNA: TGTGCCATCAGTGAGTCGACAGGGTCGGTGACCCAGTACTTC. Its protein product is CAISESTGSVTQYF.

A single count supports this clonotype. The CDR3, as DNA: TGCAGTGCTAGAGTATATCAGGGGGAATACGAGCAGTACTTC. It specifies CSARVYQGEYEQYF. The chain links TRBV20-1 to TRBJ2-4; 7 bases match TRBD1. The J call may be incorrect, as the DNA end agrees better with TRBJ2-7. The CDR3 runs to 14 residues. CDR1 is DFQATT and CDR2 is SNEGSKA in the germline V gene (reference sequence).

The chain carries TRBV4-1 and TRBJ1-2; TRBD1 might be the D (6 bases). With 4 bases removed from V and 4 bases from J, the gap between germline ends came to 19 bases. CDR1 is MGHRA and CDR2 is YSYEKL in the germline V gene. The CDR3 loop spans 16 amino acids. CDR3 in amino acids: CASSPTGGAKSYGYTF. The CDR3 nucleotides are TGCGCCAGCAGCCCCACCGGGGGGGCTAAAAGCTATGGCTACACCTTC.

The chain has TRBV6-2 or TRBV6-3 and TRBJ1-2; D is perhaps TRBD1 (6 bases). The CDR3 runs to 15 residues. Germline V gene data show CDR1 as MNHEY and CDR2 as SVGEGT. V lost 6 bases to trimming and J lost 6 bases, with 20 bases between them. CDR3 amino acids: CASRPAARGWNGYTF. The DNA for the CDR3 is TGTGCCAGCAGACCCGCCGCCAGGGGCTGGAATGGCTACACCTTC.

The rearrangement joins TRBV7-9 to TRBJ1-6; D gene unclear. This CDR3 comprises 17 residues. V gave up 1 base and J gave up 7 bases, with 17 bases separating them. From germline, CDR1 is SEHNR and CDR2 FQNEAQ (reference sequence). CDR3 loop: CASSLGSWGFRNSPLHF. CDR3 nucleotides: TGTGCCAGCAGCTTAGGGTCATGGGGTTTTCGGAATTCACCCCTCCACTTT.

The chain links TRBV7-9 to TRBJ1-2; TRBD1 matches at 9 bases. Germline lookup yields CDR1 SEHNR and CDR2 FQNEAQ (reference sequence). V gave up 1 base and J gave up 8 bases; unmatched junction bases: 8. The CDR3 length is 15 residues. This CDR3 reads CASSLDGQGPWGYTF. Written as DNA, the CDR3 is TGTGCCAGCAGCTTAGATGGACAGGGGCCGTGGGGCTACACCTTC.

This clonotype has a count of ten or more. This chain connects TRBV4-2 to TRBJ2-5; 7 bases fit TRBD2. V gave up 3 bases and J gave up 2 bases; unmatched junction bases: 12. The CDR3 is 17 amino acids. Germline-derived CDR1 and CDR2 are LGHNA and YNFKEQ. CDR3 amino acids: CASSQGGGGTLQETQYF. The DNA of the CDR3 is TGTGCCAGCAGCCAGGGAGGCGGGGGTACCCTACAAGAGACCCAGTACTTC.

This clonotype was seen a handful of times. CDR3 region: CSARGVANEKLFF. DNA for the CDR3: TGCAGTGCTAGGGGGGTTGCTAATGAAAAACTGTTTTTT. The gene calls are TRBV20-1 and TRBJ1-4, with a tentative D call TRBD1 (5 bases). Between the trimmed V and J ends, which lost 3 bases and 3 bases, there was a span of 8 bases. This CDR3 has 13 amino acids. CDR1 and CDR2 (germline): DFQATT, SNEGSKA (reference sequence).

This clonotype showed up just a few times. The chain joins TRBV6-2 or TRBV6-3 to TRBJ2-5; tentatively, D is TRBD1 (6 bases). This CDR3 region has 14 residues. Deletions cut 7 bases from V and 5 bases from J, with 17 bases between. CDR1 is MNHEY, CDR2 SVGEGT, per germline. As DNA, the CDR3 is TGTGCCAGCACCGAATCTACAGGGCTGGAGACCCAGTACTTC. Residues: CASTESTGLETQYF.

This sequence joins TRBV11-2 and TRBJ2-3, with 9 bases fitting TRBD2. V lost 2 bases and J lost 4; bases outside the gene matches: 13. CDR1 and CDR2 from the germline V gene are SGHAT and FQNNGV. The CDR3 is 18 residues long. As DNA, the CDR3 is TGTGCCAGCAGCTTAATACGCGGGCAGACTAGCGGTCCAGATACGCAGTATTTT. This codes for CASSLIRGQTSGPDTQYF.

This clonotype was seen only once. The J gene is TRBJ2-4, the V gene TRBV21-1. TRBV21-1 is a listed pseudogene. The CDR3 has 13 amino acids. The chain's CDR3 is CASSIRGRRIKYF. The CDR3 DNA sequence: TGTGCCAGCAGCATCCGAGGACGGAGAATTAAGTACTTC.

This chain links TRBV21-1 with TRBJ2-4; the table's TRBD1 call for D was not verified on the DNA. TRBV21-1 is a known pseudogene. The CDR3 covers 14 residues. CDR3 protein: CASRTGQGPNIQYF. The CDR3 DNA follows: TGTGCCAGCAGGACGGGACAGGGCCCAAACATTCAGTACTTC.

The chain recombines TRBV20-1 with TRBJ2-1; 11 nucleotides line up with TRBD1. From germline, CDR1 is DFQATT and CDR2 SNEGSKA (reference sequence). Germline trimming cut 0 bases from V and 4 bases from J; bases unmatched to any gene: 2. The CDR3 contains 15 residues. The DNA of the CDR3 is TGCAGTGCTAGAGACCGGGACAGGGGGTACAATGAGCAGTTCTTC. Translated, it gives CSARDRDRGYNEQFF.

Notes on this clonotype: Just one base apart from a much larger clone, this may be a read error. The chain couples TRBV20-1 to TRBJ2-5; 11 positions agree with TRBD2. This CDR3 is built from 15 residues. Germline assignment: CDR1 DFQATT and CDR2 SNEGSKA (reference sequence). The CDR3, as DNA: TGCAGTACTAGAGATCAGACTAGCGGGGCGGAGACCCAGTACTTC. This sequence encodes CSTRDQTSGAETQYF.

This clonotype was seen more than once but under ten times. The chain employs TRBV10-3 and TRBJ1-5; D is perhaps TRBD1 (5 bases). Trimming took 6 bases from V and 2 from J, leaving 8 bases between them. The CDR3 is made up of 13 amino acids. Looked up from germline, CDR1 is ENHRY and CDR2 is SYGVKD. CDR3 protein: CAISGTGNQPQHF. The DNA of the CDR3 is TGTGCCATCAGCGGGACCGGCAATCAGCCCCAGCATTTT.

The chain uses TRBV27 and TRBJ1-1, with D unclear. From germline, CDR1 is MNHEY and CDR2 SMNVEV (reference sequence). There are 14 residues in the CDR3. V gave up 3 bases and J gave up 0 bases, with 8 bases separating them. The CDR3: CASSFGKMNTEAFF. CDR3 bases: TGTGCCAGCAGTTTCGGGAAAATGAACACTGAAGCTTTCTTT.

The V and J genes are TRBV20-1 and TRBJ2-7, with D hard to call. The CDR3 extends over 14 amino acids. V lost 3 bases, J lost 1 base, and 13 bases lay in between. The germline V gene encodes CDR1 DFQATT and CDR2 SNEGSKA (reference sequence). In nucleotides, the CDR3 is TGCAGTGCTAGTTTTCCTGGGCGATCCTACGAGCAGTACTTC. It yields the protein CSASFPGRSYEQYF.

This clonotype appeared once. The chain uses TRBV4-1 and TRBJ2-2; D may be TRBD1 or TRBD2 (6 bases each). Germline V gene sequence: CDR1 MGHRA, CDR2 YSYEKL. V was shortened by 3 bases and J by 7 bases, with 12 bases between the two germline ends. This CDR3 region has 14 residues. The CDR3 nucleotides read TGCGCCAGCAGCCATCCGGGGGCAGGCGGGGAGCTGTTTTTT. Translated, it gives CASSHPGAGGELFF.

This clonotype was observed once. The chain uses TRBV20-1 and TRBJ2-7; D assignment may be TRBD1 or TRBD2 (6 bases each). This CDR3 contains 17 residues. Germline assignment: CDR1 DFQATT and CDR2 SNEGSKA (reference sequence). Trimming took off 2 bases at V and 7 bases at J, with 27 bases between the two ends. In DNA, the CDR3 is TGCAGTGCTAGAAACTCTGTGGGGGGCAGGGTCTCGGGTGAGCAGTACTTC. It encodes CSARNSVGGRVSGEQYF.

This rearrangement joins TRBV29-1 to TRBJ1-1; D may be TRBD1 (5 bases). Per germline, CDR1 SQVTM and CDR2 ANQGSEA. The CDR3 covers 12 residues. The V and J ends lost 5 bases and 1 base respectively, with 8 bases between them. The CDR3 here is CSVWDGNTEAFF. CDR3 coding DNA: TGCAGCGTTTGGGACGGGAACACTGAAGCTTTCTTT.

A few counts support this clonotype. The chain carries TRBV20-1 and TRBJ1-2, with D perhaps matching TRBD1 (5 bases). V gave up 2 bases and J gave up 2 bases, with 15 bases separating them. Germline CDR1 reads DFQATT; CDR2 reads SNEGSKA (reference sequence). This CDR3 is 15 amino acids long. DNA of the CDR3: TGCAGTGCTAGACGGAGGGGACTGCTAAACTATGGCTACACCTTC. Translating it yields CSARRRGLLNYGYTF.

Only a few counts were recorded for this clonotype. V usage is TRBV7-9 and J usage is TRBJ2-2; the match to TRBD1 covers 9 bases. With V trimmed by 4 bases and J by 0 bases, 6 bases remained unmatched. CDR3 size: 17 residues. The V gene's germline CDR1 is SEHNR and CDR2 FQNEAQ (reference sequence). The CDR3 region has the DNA TGTGCCAGCAGCTCGGACAGGGGATCCCCGAACACCGGGGAGCTGTTTTTT. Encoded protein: CASSSDRGSPNTGELFF.